This T cell receptor (beta chain) was found in a study of CD8 T cells in ankylosing spondylitis. Each CDR3 protein is one row after TCRdb ran MiXCR on the 5' RACE reads. The data show roughly 150,000 distinct CDR3 sequences, with about 32% seen just once and 4.5% to 6% held by the top ten. Trimming took off 2 bases at V and 5 bases at J, with 13 bases between the two ends. In germline, CDR1 is SGHNT, CDR2 YYREEE (reference sequence). CDR3 length: 14 amino acids. The sample comprised synovial fluid, either unsorted or a sorted T cell fraction (not recorded which). The chain combines TRBV5-4 with TRBJ2-5; D is undetermined. The clonotype comes from a male donor with ankylosing spondylitis. For the CDR3, the DNA is TGTGCCAGCAGCTTACAACTACTTCAGGAGACCCAGTACTTC. As protein: CASSLQLLQETQYF.